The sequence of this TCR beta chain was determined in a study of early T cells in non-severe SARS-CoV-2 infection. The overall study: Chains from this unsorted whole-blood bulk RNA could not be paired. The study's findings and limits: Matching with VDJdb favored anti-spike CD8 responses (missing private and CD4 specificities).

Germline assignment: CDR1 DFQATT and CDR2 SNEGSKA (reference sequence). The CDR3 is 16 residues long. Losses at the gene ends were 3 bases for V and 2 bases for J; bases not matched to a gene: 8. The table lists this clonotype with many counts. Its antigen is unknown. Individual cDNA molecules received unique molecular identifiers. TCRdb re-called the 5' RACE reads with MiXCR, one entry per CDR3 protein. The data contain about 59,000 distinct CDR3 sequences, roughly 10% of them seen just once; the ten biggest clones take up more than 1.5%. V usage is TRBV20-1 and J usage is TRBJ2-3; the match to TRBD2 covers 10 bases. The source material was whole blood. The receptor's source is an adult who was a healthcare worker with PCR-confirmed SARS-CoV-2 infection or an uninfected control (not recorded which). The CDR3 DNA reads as TGCAGTGCTAGTAGGACTAGCGGTAAACTCACAGATACGCAGTATTTT. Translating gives CSASRTSGKLTDTQYF.